The entry below gives a single T cell receptor (beta chain) sequence along with its context. Its target is not known. The germline V gene encodes CDR1 MDHEN and CDR2 SYDVKM. The V end lost 2 bases, the J end lost 0 bases, and 13 bases lay between the germline ends. The CDR3 runs 16 residues. The data originate from a study of OX40 agonist ivuxolimab in advanced cancers. The study, taken as a whole, reports: Expanded peripheral T-cell antigen specificity went undetermined.

The data were produced by immunoSEQ multiplex PCR, yet TCRdb's version contains in-frame clones alone and is incomplete. There are some 28,000 clones in the sample; about 79% occur only once, and 15% lies in the top ten. This sequence joins TRBV28 and TRBJ1-1; the D is unclear. The receptor comes from an adult with an advanced solid tumor such as melanoma, head and neck, liver or kidney cancer. The sequenced sample was CD4+ or CD8+ T cells sorted from blood, obtained in a trial of the OX40 agonist ivuxolimab. This CDR3 reads CASSLDPISMNTEAFF. As DNA, the CDR3 is TGTGCCAGCAGTTTAGATCCGATCTCCATGAACACTGAAGCTTTCTTT.